Each of the 2 T cell receptor beta chains below was sequenced from the same sample in a study of control samples from healthy donors and cancer patients. Data came from immunoSEQ multiplex PCR; TCRdb stores just in-frame clones and leaves some out. The table lists under 95,000 clones, about four fifths of them singletons. Sequenced input: blood. The receptors derive from a man aged 50 to 60 in good health.

The V gene is TRBV6-2 or TRBV6-3, the J gene TRBJ1-5; 10 bases map to TRBD1. Losses at the gene ends were 5 bases for V and 6 bases for J; bases not matched to a gene: 10. The germline CDR1 and CDR2 sequences are MNHEY and SVGEGT. The length of the CDR3 is 16 residues. This CDR3 reads CASSRLLDRGIQPQHF. The DNA of the CDR3 is TGTGCCAGCAGTCGCCTGCTGGACAGGGGGATTCAGCCCCAGCATTTT.

The chain uses TRBV6-5 and TRBJ2-1; maybe TRBD1 (6 bases). The CDR3 extends over 15 amino acids. The ends were cut back, 6 bases at V and 0 bases at J, with 12 bases in the middle. From germline, CDR1 is MNHEY and CDR2 SVGAGI. The CDR3 loop reads CASREDRSSYNEQFF. For the CDR3, the DNA is TGTGCCAGCAGAGAGGACAGAAGCTCCTACAATGAGCAGTTCTTC.